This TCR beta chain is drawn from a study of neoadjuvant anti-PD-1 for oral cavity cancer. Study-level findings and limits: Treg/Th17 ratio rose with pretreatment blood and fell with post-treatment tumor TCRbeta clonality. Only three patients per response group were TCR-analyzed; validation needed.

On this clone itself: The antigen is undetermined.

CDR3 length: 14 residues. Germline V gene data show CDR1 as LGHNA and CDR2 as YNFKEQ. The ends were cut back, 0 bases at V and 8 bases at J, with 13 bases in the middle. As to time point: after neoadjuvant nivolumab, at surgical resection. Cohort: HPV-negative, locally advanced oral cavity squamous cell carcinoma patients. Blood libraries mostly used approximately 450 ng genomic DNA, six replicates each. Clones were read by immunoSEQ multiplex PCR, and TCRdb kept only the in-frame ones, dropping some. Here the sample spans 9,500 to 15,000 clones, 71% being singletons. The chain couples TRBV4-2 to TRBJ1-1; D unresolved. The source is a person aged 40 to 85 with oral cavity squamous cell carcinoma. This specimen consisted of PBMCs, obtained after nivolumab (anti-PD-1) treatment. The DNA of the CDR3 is TGTGCCAGCAGCCAAGATTCTTTGGCAGAGGAAGCTTTCTTT. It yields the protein CASSQDSLAEEAFF.